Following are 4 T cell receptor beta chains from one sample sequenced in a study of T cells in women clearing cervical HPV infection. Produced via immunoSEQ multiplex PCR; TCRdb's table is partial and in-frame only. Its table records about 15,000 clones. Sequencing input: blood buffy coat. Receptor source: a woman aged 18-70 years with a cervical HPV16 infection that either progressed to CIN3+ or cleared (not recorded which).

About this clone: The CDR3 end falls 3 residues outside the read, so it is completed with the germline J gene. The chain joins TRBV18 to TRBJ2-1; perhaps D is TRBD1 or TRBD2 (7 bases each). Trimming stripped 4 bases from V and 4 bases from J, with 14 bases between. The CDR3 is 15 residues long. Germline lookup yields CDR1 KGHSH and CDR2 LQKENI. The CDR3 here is CASSQTGRAYNEQFF. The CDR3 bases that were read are TGTGCCAGCTCACAGACAGGGAGGGCATACAATGAG.

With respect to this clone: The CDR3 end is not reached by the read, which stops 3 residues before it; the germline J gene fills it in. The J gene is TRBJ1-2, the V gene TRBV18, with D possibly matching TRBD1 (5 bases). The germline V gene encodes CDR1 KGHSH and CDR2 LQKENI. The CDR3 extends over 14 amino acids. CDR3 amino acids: CASSSGTSGSSYTF. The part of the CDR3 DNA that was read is TGTGCCAGCTCCTCCGGGACTAGCGGGAGTAGC.

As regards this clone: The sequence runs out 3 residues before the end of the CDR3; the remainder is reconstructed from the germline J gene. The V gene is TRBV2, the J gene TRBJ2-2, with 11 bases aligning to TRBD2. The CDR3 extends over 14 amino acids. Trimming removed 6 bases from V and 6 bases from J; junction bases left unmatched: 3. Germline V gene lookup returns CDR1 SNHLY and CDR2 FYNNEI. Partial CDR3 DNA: TGTGCCAGCAGATTTAGCGGGAGGGCCGGGGAG. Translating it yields CASRFSGRAGE. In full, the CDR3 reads CASRFSGRAGELFF. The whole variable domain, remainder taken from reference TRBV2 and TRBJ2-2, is EPEVTQTPSHQVTQMGQEVILRCVPISNHLYFYWYRQILGQKVEFLVSFYNNEISEKSEIFDDQFSVERPDGSNFTLKIRSTKLEDSAMYFCASRFSGRAGELFFGEGSRLTVL.

The CDR3 loop is CASTGGGAGSYNEQFF. The covered CDR3 bases are TGTGCCAGCACCGGAGGGGGGGCGGGGTCCTACAATGAG. The J gene is TRBJ2-1, the V gene TRBV6-2 or TRBV6-3; D may be TRBD2 (7 bases). The read gets to within 3 residues of the CDR3 end, and the germline J gene fills in the rest. There are 16 residues in the CDR3. Trimming cost V 7 bases and J 1 base, with 17 bases left between them. Germline V gives CDR1 MNHEY, CDR2 SVGEGT.